This is a list of T cell receptor beta chains from one sample in a study of blood T cell repertoires in COVID-19. Assay: immunoSEQ multiplex PCR; the TCRdb copy retains only in-frame clones and omits some. The repertoire has roughly 120,000 clones, around four fifths of them found once; the top ten carry 12%. Sequenced input: peripheral blood. The receptors were sampled from a human donor in a cohort sampled during active COVID-19. Each CDR3 is given with its conserved first and last residue. D genes are given only for firm matches. Clone size appears in some rows only: once, few, many, or a class for an expanded clone.

>-|TRBJ1-2|TRBD1|TRBV24-1
TGTGCCACCAGTGATGTGGACAGGGGGATTGTCTATGGCTACACCTTC
CATSDVDRGIVYGYTF
>-|TRBJ2-5|-|TRBV21-1
TGTGCCAGCAGCAAAGCCGGAGGGTTGTACCAAGAGACCCAGTACTTC
CASSKAGGLYQETQYF
>-|TRBJ2-7|TRBD2|TRBV7-8
TGTGCCAGCAGCTTAGTGGGGGGGGGTCCCTACGAGCAGTACTTC
CASSLVGGGPYEQYF
>-|TRBJ1-6|-|TRBV5-6
TGTGCCAGCAGCCTGTCACCAGGTTATTCACCCCTCCACTTT
CASSLSPGYSPLHF
>-|TRBJ1-2|-|TRBV12-3/TRBV12-4
TGTGCCAGCAGTTCCTCGACGGGCTATGGCTACACCTTC
CASSSSTGYGYTF
>few|TRBJ1-4|TRBD1|TRBV6-6
TGTGCCAGCAGAAGGACAGGGAGAAATGAAAAACTGTTTTTT
CASRRTGRNEKLFF
>-|TRBJ2-3|-|TRBV4-3
TGCGCCAGCAGCCAAGACGGCGGATACACAGATACGCAGTATTTT
CASSQDGGYTDTQYF
>-|TRBJ2-7|TRBD1|TRBV5-1
TGCGCCAGCAGCGGCACAGGGGCCAGGACCTACGAGCAGTACTTC
CASSGTGARTYEQYF
>-|TRBJ1-3|-|TRBV5-1
TGCGCCAGCAGCTTGGTTGGGACACCCTCTGGAAACACCATATATTTT
CASSLVGTPSGNTIYF
>-|TRBJ1-2|-|TRBV5-6
TGTGCCAGCAGCTTGGAGTGGCCTTCCCCTAACTATGGCTACACCTTC
CASSLEWPSPNYGYTF
>few|TRBJ2-3|-|TRBV28
TGTGCCAGCAGTCGTACTGGCACAGATACGCAGTATTTT
CASSRTGTDTQYF
>-|TRBJ1-4|-|TRBV6-5
TGTGCCAGCAGTAGGGCAGGGGTCCGTGAAAAACTGTTTTTT
CASSRAGVREKLFF
>few|TRBJ2-2|TRBD1|TRBV11-2
TGTGCCAGCAGCCCGAGGACAGGGGGCGGGGAGCTGTTTTTT
CASSPRTGGGELFF
>once|TRBJ2-7|TRBD2|TRBV2
TGTGCCAGCAGTGAAGGACTAGCCTTATCCTACGAGCAGTACTTC
CASSEGLALSYEQYF
>-|TRBJ2-7|TRBD1|TRBV7-2
TGTGCCAGCAGCTTAGCGGGCAGGGGGATCCAGTACGAGCAGTACTTC
CASSLAGRGIQYEQYF
>few|TRBJ2-5|TRBD2|TRBV19
TGTGCCAGTAGTGCCTGGACTAGCGGGGCTCAAGAGACCCAGTACTTC
CASSAWTSGAQETQYF
>-|TRBJ2-7|-|TRBV6-5
TGTGCCAGCAGGGGCCAGTCCTACGAGCAGTACTTC
CASRGQSYEQYF
>once|TRBJ2-3|TRBD1|TRBV5-8
TGTGCCAGCAGCGCGGGACAGGGGTTCACAGATACGCAGTATTTT
CASSAGQGFTDTQYF
>few|TRBJ2-7|-|TRBV27
TGTGCCAGCAGTTTTACAGGGATCGAGCAGTACTTC
CASSFTGIEQYF
>-|TRBJ2-7|TRBD2|TRBV20-1
TGCAGTCTCGCGGGGGGGTGGGAGCAGTACTTC
CSLAGGWEQYF
>-|TRBJ2-5|TRBD1|TRBV3-1/TRBV3-2
TGTGCCAGCAGCCAGGACAGGGGATCAGAGACCCAGTACTTC
CASSQDRGSETQYF
>once|TRBJ2-7|-|TRBV5-1
TGCGCCAGCAGCTCAGGGACCTACGAGCAGTACTTC
CASSSGTYEQYF
>-|TRBJ2-3|-|TRBV10-3
TGTGCCATCAGTGAGTCGACAGTCACAGATACGCAGTATTTT
CAISESTVTDTQYF
>-|TRBJ2-5|-|TRBV24-1
TGTGCCACCAGTGAATCCGGACTTGGGACCCAGTACTTC
CATSESGLGTQYF
>-|TRBJ2-3|TRBD2|TRBV24-1
TGTGCCACCAGAGCGGGGGTAGGTCTCACAGATACGCAGTATTTT
CATRAGVGLTDTQYF
>once|TRBJ2-5|-|TRBV4-3
TGCGCCAGCAGCCAAGAGACAACCTACCAAGAGACCCAGTACTTC
CASSQETTYQETQYF
>-|TRBJ2-6|-|TRBV5-8
TGTGCCAGCAGCCTTCTGTCCTCTGGGGCCAACGTCCTGACTTTC
CASSLLSSGANVLTF
>-|TRBJ2-6|TRBD1|TRBV11-2
TGTGCCAGCAGCGTCAGGGGGCAACGGGGGGCCAACGTCCTGACTTTC
CASSVRGQRGANVLTF